This is a list of T cell receptor beta chains from one sample in a study of T cell repertoires in ileal Crohn's disease. Produced via immunoSEQ multiplex PCR; TCRdb's table is partial and in-frame only. In the table there are tens of thousands of clones, approximately 88% of which are singletons. The sequenced material came from ileal tissue. These receptor sequences come from an adult with Crohn's disease. CDR3s include the opening cysteine and the closing phenylalanine or tryptophan. A D gene is named only where the DNA matches it firmly. Rows may omit the clone size; those that give it use once, few, many or a size class.

TRBV6-5	TRBJ2-7	NA	NA	TGTGCCAGCAGTTACGGACTGGCACGAACCTACGAGCAGTACTTC	CASSYGLARTYEQYF
TRBV15	TRBJ1-2	TRBD1	once	TGTGCCACCAGCTCGGGACAGGGATCGTATGGCTACACCTTC	CATSSGQGSYGYTF
TRBV28	TRBJ1-4	NA	NA	TGTGCCAGCAGCCCTCCAGGAATCGGTGAAAAACTGTTTTTT	CASSPPGIGEKLFF
TRBV29-1	TRBJ2-1	NA	NA	TGCAGCGTTGGCTTGAGCTCCTACAATGAGCAGTTCTTC	CSVGLSSYNEQFF
TRBV19	TRBJ1-2	NA	NA	TGTGCCAGTAGTATTGCAGGTACCTGGGGCTACACCTTC	CASSIAGTWGYTF
TRBV19	TRBJ2-1	TRBD2	NA	TGTGCCAGTACCGTGGGGGTAGCGGGATGGGGCGAGCAGTTCTTC	CASTVGVAGWGEQFF
TRBV4-2	TRBJ2-2	TRBD1	NA	TGTGCCAGCAGCCCGCAGGGGGCTCACACCGGGGAGCTGTTTTTT	CASSPQGAHTGELFF
TRBV10-3	TRBJ2-2	NA	NA	TGTGCCATCAGTGAAAGAGGAAGCACCGGGGAGCTGTTTTTT	CAISERGSTGELFF
TRBV21-1	TRBJ2-7	NA	NA	TGTGCCAGCAGCAAAGGAAGAACAGGGCATCCCTACGAGCAGTACTTC	CASSKGRTGHPYEQYF
TRBV4-3	TRBJ2-1	NA	NA	TGCGCCAGCAGCCAAGATAGGACATTCACCTACAATGAGCAGTTCTTC	CASSQDRTFTYNEQFF
TRBV4-1	TRBJ1-5	NA	NA	TGCGCCAGCAGCCAAGGGGAGGGGTATAGCAATCAGCCCCAGCATTTT	CASSQGEGYSNQPQHF
TRBV7-6	TRBJ1-1	NA	NA	TGTGCCAGCAGCCTCAGTCACATGAACACTGAAGCTTTCTTT	CASSLSHMNTEAFF
TRBV28	TRBJ1-2	TRBD1	NA	TGTGCCAGCAGAACCGGGACAGGGAGGCATGGCTACACCTTC	CASRTGTGRHGYTF
TRBV28	TRBJ1-5	TRBD1	NA	TGTGCCAGCAGCATATCCGGGACAGGGGCCGGACAGCCCCAGCATTTT	CASSISGTGAGQPQHF
TRBV9	TRBJ1-5	TRBD1	NA	TGTGCCAGCAGCACCGGGACAGGGGGCGCGGGTCAGCCCCAGCATTTT	CASSTGTGGAGQPQHF
TRBV5-1	TRBJ1-1	NA	NA	TGCGCCAGCAGTCTGGGGCAGAGCACTGAAGCTTTCTTT	CASSLGQSTEAFF
TRBV6-5	TRBJ1-2	NA	NA	TGTGCCAGCAGTTACAGGGGATTGTATAACTATGGCTACACCTTC	CASSYRGLYNYGYTF
TRBV6-6	TRBJ1-4	NA	NA	TGTGCCAGCATCAGGGTTTGGGGAGGTGGTGAAAAACTGTTTTTT	CASIRVWGGGEKLFF
TRBV28	TRBJ2-5	NA	NA	TGTGCCAGCAGTTTACCCGGGGATTGGACCAAAGAGACCCAGTACTTC	CASSLPGDWTKETQYF
TRBV5-6	TRBJ2-3	TRBD1	NA	TGTGCCAGCAGCCCCGGGACAGAATTCACAGATACGCAGTATTTT	CASSPGTEFTDTQYF
TRBV11-2	TRBJ2-2	TRBD2	NA	TGTGCCAGCAGAGACCGGGGGGGAAGCACCGGGGAGCTGTTTTTT	CASRDRGGSTGELFF
TRBV27	TRBJ2-3	NA	NA	TGTGCCAGCAGTAACCGGGACATTAAGGATACGCAGTATTTT	CASSNRDIKDTQYF
TRBV15	TRBJ1-4	NA	once	TGTGCCACCAGCAGGCGAGGTACTAATGAAAAACTGTTTTTT	CATSRRGTNEKLFF
TRBV7-9	TRBJ1-1	NA	NA	TGTGCCAGCAGCTTCGACCGTACAGTGAACACTGAAGCTTTCTTT	CASSFDRTVNTEAFF
TRBV6-1	TRBJ2-3	NA	NA	TGTGCCAGCAGTGAACTCATGTCAGGCACAGATACGCAGTATTTT	CASSELMSGTDTQYF
TRBV7-2	TRBJ2-2	NA	NA	TGTGCCAGCAGGTCAACAAGCGCGAACACCGGGGAGCTGTTTTTT	CASRSTSANTGELFF
TRBV5-6	TRBJ2-1	NA	NA	TGTGCCAGCAGCCTGTTAAGTAGCTCCTACAATGAGCAGTTCTTC	CASSLLSSSYNEQFF
TRBV7-8	TRBJ1-1	NA	NA	TGTGCCAGCAGCTTGACCGGGACAGAAGCTTTCTTT	CASSLTGTEAFF
TRBV5-4	TRBJ2-1	TRBD2	NA	TGTGCCAGCAGCTTGTCCCCTAGCGGGTACTCCTACAATGAGCAGTTCTTC	CASSLSPSGYSYNEQFF
TRBV18	TRBJ1-3	NA	few	TGTGCCAGCTCACCGACCCAGGGTTCTGGAAACACCATATATTTT	CASSPTQGSGNTIYF
TRBV5-1	TRBJ1-6	TRBD1	NA	TGCGCCAGCGGAATCGAGACAGGGCGTGACTCACCCCTCCACTTT	CASGIETGRDSPLHF
TRBV2	TRBJ1-2	TRBD1	NA	TGTGCCAGCAGAGAACAGGGGGTGCTCTATGGCTACACCTTC	CASREQGVLYGYTF
TRBV19	TRBJ2-7	NA	NA	TGTGCCAGTAGTATGAGACAGGTACCCTACGAGCAGTACTTC	CASSMRQVPYEQYF
TRBV19	TRBJ1-2	NA	NA	TGTGCCAGTAGTATATCGGGGTTGACTGGCTACACCTTC	CASSISGLTGYTF
TRBV7-6	TRBJ1-1	NA	NA	TGTGCCAGCAGCTTAACGGGGGAGGGGACTGAAGCTTTCTTT	CASSLTGEGTEAFF
TRBV15	TRBJ1-2	TRBD1	NA	TGTGCCACCAGCAGCCGGACAGGGGCTAACTATGGCTACACCTTC	CATSSRTGANYGYTF
TRBV14	TRBJ2-7	TRBD1	NA	TGTGCCAGCAGCCGGGGACAGGATGTCTCCTACGAGCAGTACTTC	CASSRGQDVSYEQYF
TRBV2	TRBJ1-1	NA	NA	TGTGCCAGCAGCACCGGACAAGGCACTGAAGCTTTCTTT	CASSTGQGTEAFF
TRBV5-5	TRBJ1-3	NA	NA	TGTGCCAGCAGCTTGGAAGACAGGCCGAGGGCCACCATATATTTT	CASSLEDRPRATIYF
TRBV28	TRBJ2-3	TRBD1	NA	TGTGCCAGCAGTGGGAGACAGGGTGGTACAGATACGCAGTATTTT	CASSGRQGGTDTQYF
TRBV5-1	TRBJ2-1	NA	NA	TGCGCCAGCAGCGGCCTAGGTAGCGGCAATGAGCAGTTCTTC	CASSGLGSGNEQFF
TRBV30	TRBJ1-2	NA	NA	TGTGCCTGGAGTGTACGGCGGGGGGCCTATGGCTACACCTTC	CAWSVRRGAYGYTF
TRBV9	TRBJ2-7	TRBD2	NA	TGTGCCAGCAGCGTTGGGGGTGGACTAGCGGAAGCCTACGAGCAGTACTTC	CASSVGGGLAEAYEQYF
TRBV4-1	TRBJ1-1	NA	NA	TGCGCCAGCAGCCCTTCGCGGTATACTGAAGCTTTCTTT	CASSPSRYTEAFF
TRBV27	TRBJ1-1	NA	NA	TGTGCCAGCAGTTGGGGGACTCCAACTGAAGCTTTCTTT	CASSWGTPTEAFF
TRBV7-2	TRBJ2-2	TRBD1	NA	TGTGCCAGCAGACAACAGGGGGCCGGGGAGCTGTTTTTT	CASRQQGAGELFF
TRBV6-1	TRBJ2-4	NA	NA	TGTGCCAGCAGTACTTCAGGGAACATTCAGTACTTC	CASSTSGNIQYF
TRBV13	TRBJ1-1	NA	NA	TGTGCCAGCAGATCGGGGGGGTTGAACACTGAAGCTTTCTTT	CASRSGGLNTEAFF
TRBV7-8	TRBJ1-5	NA	NA	TGTGCCAGCAGCTTTAGCGGGTCGGGAGGGCCCCAGCATTTT	CASSFSGSGGPQHF
TRBV27	TRBJ2-2	TRBD1	NA	TGTGCCAGTCGGACAGGGAACACCGGGGAGCTGTTTTTT	CASRTGNTGELFF
TRBV18	TRBJ1-1	NA	NA	TGTGCCAGCTCCCTTCGGGGGGCGCCCACTGAAGCTTTCTTT	CASSLRGAPTEAFF
TRBV28	TRBJ1-1	NA	NA	TGTGCCAGCAGTTTAGGTTTTACTAGGGCGGGAAACACTGAAGCTTTCTTT	CASSLGFTRAGNTEAFF
TRBV6-6	TRBJ2-7	NA	NA	TGTGCCAGCAGTTACTTTCAGGCTGTTTACGAGCAGTACTTC	CASSYFQAVYEQYF
TRBV19	TRBJ1-3	NA	NA	TGTGCCAGTAGTAGACTCAGGGCTGACTCTGGAAACACCATATATTTT	CASSRLRADSGNTIYF
TRBV18	TRBJ1-2	NA	few	TGTGCCAGCTCACCATGGGGAGAGGAGGGCTACACCTTC	CASSPWGEEGYTF